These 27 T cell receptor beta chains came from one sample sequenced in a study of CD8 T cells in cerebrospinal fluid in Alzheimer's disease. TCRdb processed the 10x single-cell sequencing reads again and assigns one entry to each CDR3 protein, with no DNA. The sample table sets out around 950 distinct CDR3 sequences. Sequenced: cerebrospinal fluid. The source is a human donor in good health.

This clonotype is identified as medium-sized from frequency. The CDR3 sequence is CASSYPDTSNVLTF. This rearrangement joins TRBV6-2 or TRBV6-3 to TRBJ2-6. Per germline, CDR1 MNHEY and CDR2 SVGEGT. This CDR3 is 14 amino acids long.

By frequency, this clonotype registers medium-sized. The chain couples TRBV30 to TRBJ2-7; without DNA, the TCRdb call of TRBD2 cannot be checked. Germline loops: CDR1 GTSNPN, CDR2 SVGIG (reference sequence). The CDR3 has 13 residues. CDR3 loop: CAWTGGRGWEQYF.

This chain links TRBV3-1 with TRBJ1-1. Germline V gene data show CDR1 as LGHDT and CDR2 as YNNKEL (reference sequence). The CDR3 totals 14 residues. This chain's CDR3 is CASSVRSMNTEAFF.

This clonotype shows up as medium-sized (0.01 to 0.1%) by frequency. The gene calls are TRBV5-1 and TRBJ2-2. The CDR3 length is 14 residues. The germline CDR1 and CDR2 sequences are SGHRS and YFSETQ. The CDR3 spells CASSLGLPTGELFF.

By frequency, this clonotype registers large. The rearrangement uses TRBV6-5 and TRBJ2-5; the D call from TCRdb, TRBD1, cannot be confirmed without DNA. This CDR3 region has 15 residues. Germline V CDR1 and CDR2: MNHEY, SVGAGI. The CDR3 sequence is CASSQRGQGKETQYF.

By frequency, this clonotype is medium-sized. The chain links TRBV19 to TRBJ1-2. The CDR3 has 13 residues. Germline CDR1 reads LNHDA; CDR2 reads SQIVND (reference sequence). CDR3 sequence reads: CASSLSGNYGYTF.

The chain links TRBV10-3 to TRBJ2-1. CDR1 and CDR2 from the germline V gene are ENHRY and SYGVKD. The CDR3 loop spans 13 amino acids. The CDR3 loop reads CAIRGDSYNEQFF.

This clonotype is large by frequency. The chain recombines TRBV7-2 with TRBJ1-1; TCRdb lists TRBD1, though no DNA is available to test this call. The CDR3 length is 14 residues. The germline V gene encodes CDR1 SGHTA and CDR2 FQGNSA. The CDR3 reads CATPSGARNTEAFF.

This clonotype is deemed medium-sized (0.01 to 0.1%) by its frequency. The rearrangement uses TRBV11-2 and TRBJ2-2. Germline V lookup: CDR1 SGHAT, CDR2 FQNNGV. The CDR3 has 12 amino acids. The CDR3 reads CASSSLFGELFF.

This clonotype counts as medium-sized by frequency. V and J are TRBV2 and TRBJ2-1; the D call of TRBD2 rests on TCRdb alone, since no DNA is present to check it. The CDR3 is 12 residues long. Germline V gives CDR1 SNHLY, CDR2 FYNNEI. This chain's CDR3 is CASSEAGTRQFF.

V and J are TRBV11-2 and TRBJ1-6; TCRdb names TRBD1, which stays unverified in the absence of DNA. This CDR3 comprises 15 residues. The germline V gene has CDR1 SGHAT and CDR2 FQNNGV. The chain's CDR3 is CASSLFLGGNSPLHF.

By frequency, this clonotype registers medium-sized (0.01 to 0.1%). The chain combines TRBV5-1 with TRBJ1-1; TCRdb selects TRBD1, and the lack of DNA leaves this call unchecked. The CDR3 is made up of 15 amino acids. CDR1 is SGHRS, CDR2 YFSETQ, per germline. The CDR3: CASSSGQGSNTEAFF.

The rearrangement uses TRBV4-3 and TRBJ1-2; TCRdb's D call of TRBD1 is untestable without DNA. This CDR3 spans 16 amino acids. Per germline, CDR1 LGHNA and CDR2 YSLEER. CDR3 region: CASSQDRGTVGYGYTF.

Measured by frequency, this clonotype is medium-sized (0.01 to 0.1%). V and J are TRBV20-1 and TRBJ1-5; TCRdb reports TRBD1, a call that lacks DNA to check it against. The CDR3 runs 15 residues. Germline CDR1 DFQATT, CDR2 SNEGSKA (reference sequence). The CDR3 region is CSVHRAGPTNQPQHF.

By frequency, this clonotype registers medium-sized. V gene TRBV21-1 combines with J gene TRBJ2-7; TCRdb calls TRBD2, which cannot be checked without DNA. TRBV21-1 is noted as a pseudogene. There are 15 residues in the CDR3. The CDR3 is CASRHSGRLLYEQYF.

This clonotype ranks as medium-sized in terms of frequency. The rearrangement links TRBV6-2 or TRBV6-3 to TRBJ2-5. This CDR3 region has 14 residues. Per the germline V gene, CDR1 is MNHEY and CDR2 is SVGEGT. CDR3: CASSYWPAQETQYF.

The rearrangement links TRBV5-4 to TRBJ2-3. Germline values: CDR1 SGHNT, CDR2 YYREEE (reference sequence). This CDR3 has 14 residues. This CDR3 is CASSLGGLWNSQYF. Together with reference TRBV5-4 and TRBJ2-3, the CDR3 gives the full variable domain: ETGVTQSPTHLIKTRGQQVTLRCSSQSGHNTVSWYQQALGQGPQFIFQYYREEENGRGNFPPRFSGLQFPNYSSELNVNALELDDSALYLCASSLGGLWNSQYFGPGTRLTVL.

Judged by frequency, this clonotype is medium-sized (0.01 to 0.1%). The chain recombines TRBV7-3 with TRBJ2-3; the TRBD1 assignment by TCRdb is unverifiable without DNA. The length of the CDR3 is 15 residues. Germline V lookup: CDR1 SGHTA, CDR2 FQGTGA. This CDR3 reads CASSPFRGDTDTQYF.

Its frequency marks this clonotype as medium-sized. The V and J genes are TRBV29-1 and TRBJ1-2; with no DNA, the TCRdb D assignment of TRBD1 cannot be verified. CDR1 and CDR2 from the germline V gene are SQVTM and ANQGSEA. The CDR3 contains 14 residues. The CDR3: CSVASGGWGYGYTF. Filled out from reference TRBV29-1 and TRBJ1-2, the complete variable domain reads SAVISQKPSRDICQRGTSLTIQCQVDSQVTMMFWYRQQPGQSLTLIATANQGSEATYESGFVIDKFPISRPNLTFSTLTVSNMSPEDSSIYLCSVASGGWGYGYTFGSGTRLTVV.

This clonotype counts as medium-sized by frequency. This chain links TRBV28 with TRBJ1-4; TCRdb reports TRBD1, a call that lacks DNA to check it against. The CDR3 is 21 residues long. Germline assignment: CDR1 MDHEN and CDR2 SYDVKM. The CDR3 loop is CASSLGSTGEVLRKTNEKLFF.

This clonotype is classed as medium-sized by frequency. The CDR3 region is CASRATGNQPQHF. V and J are TRBV10-2 and TRBJ1-5; lacking DNA, the TRBD1 call made by TCRdb goes unchecked. This CDR3 spans 13 amino acids. Germline V gene lookup returns CDR1 WSHSY and CDR2 SAAADI.

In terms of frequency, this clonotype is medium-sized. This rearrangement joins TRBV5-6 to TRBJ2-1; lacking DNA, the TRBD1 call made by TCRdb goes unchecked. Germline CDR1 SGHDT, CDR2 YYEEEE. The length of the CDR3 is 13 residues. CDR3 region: CASSRPEGNEQFF.

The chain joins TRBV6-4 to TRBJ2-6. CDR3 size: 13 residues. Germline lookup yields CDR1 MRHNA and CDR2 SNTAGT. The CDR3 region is CASRPSGANVLTF.

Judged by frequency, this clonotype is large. CDR3 region: CASSSGFGSEAFF. The J gene is TRBJ1-1, the V gene TRBV7-2. There are 13 residues in the CDR3. The V gene's germline CDR1 is SGHTA and CDR2 FQGNSA.

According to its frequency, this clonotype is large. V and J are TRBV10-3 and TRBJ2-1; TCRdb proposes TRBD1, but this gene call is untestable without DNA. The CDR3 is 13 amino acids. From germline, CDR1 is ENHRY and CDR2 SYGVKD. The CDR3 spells CAIGQGATGEQFF.

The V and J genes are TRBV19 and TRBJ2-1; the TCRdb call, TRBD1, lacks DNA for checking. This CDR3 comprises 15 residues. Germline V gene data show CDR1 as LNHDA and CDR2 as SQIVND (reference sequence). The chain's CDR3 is CASRPDRGRGNEQFF.

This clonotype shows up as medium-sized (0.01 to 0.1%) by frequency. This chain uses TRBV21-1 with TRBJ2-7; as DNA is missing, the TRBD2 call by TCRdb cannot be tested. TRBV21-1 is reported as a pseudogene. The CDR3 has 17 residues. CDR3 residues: CASSKRASGEFSYEQYF.